The T cell receptor beta chain under discussion was sequenced for a study of post-analysis software for immune sequencing data. Study details: The study covered relapsing-remitting, secondary progressive and progressive-relapsing courses of multiple sclerosis. Findings and caveats of the study: Roughly 5 TRBV segments occurring more often in patients than controls included TRBV5-6, TRBV5-1 and TRBV20-1. Batch-matched samples strongly co-clustered by F measure. Significantly decreased normalized Chao1 diversity was recorded for multiple sclerosis patients relative to controls.

Unique molecular identifiers featured in each of the TCR beta cDNA libraries. T cells numbering roughly 1 to 11 million yielded cDNA molecules that totaled roughly 0.5 million. TCRdb independently ran MiXCR on the PCR reads; one entry per CDR3 protein. Here the sample spans about 430,000 distinct CDR3 sequences, 39% being singletons. CDR3 length equals 12 residues. CDR1 ENHRY and CDR2 SYGVKD come from the germline V gene. With 7 bases removed from V and 0 bases from J, the gap between germline ends came to 6 bases. The table lists this clonotype with a few counts. What it binds is unknown. This clonotype originated in a girl aged 2 to 9 with multiple sclerosis. The rearrangement links TRBV10-3 to TRBJ1-2, with a tentative D call TRBD1 (5 bases). Material for sequencing was blood. CDR3: CAITGTNYGYTF. CDR3 nucleotide sequence: TGTGCCATCACAGGGACTAACTATGGCTACACCTTC.